This TCR beta chain was identified in a study of blood T cell repertoires in COVID-19. The overall study: From the United States, Italy and Spain came samples of acute and convalescent COVID-19. T cells, B-cell-depleted T cells, or PBMCs supplied cDNA or gDNA.

Source study methods: Reference gene primer amplification yielded estimated nucleated cell counts. Profiled with immunoSEQ multiplex PCR; TCRdb holds only in-frame clones, not every one. V and J calls plus clone size are reproduced from that table; the DNA served to infer D and trimming. The data hold 57,000 or so clones, with roughly 86% observed a single time. Trimming cost V 6 bases and J 7 bases, with 13 bases left between them. The germline V gene has CDR1 SGHTA and CDR2 FQGNSA. This CDR3 spans 13 amino acids. The material sequenced was peripheral blood. This sequence joins TRBV7-2 and TRBJ2-1; a weak D match, TRBD2 (6 bases). This TCR derives from a human donor in a cohort sampled during active COVID-19. CDR3 DNA: TGTGCCAGCAGTCTGGGACTTCTAAATGAGCAGTTCTTC. Amino acids: CASSLGLLNEQFF.